These T cell receptor beta chains were read from a single sample in a study of cytomegalovirus exposure and HLA in healthy donors. The repertoire was sequenced with immunoSEQ multiplex PCR; TCRdb's copy has only in-frame clones and lacks some. The sample shows 200,000 to 250,000 clones, 70% to 80% of them seen only once. Material: PBMCs. These receptors all come from a woman aged 25 to 39 in good health and CMV-seronegative. Both conserved end residues are part of each CDR3.

V gene,J gene,CDR3 protein
TRBV13,TRBJ2-3,CATSRGGGGSGSTDTQYF
TRBV5-1,TRBJ1-1,CASSLALGALKTEAFF
TRBV6-6,TRBJ1-2,CASRLEGVGGYTF
TRBV2,TRBJ1-1,CASSVRTGGTEAFF
TRBV27,TRBJ2-7,CASSLAPLGVPEYEQYF
TRBV12-2,TRBJ1-6,CASRYLFDPGDGNSPLHF
TRBV7-3,TRBJ2-2,CASSLDPGLAVGSDTGELFF
TRBV6-6,TRBJ1-2,CATGGRPKAEGYTF
TRBV12-5,TRBJ1-2,CASGYPRTGYGYTF
TRBV18,TRBJ2-7,CASSLDRGYEQYF
TRBV27,TRBJ2-7,CAGPYEQYF
TRBV6-5,TRBJ1-2,CASSYTQGVGNYGYTF
TRBV7-9,TRBJ2-3,CASTWVAGGRDTQYF
TRBV6-1,TRBJ2-4,CASSEWDRADYLAKNIQYF
TRBV7-6,TRBJ2-3,CASSLAGSGVMDTQYF
TRBV25-1,TRBJ1-1,CASSENQGMNTEAFF
TRBV7-2,TRBJ1-1,CASSYNPNTEAFF
TRBV27,TRBJ1-1,CASSFAGLNTEAFF
TRBV7-9,TRBJ1-5,CASSLEGSNQPQHF
TRBV7-6,TRBJ2-7,CASSLLAGGPYEQYF
TRBV20-1,TRBJ2-1,CSARPLLEQFF
TRBV7-3,TRBJ1-1,CASSRRTGSNTEAFF
TRBV4-2,TRBJ2-1,CASSQLSGGLVNEQFF
TRBV5-4,TRBJ1-2,CASSSAQQGAANYGYTF
TRBV9,TRBJ2-5,CASSVEEAGLYF
TRBV5-4,TRBJ2-2,CASAPPGLAGELNTGELFF
TRBV15,TRBJ2-7,CATSKGRGYEQYF
TRBV5-1,TRBJ1-2,CASSPDMRTGPYGYTF
TRBV27,TRBJ2-2,CASSLRKDTGELFF
TRBV14,TRBJ1-4,CASSQEAGPGEKLFF
TRBV11-2,TRBJ2-4,CASSLVGGSGNIQYF
TRBV7-7,TRBJ2-5,CASSPLRGGNQETQYF
TRBV5-6,TRBJ1-2,CVSSSPGQGIRNYGYTF